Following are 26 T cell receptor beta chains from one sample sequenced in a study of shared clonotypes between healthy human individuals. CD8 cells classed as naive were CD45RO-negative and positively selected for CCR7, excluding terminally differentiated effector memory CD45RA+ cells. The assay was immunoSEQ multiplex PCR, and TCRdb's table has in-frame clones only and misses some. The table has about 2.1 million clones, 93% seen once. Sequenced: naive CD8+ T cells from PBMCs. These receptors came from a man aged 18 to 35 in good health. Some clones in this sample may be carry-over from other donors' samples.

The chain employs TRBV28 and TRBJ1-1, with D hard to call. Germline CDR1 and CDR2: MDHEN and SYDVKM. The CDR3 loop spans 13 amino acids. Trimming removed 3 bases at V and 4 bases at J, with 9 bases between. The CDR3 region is CASSFHESTEAFF. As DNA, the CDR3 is TGTGCCAGCAGTTTTCATGAAAGCACTGAAGCTTTCTTT.

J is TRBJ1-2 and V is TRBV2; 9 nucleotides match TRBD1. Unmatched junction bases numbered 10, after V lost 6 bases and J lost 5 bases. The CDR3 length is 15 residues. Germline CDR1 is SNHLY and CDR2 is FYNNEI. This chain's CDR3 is CASRPGTGTLYGYTF. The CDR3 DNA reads TGTGCCAGCAGACCAGGGACAGGGACTCTGTATGGCTACACCTTC.

CDR3 in amino acids: CASTIRGESTDTQYF. In DNA, the CDR3 is TGTGCCAGCACCATAAGGGGGGAAAGCACAGATACGCAGTATTTT. This sequence joins TRBV7-9 and TRBJ2-3; either TRBD1 or TRBD2 may supply D (6 bases each). V lost 7 bases and J lost 0, with 14 bases in between. The CDR3 has 15 residues. Germline CDR1 reads SEHNR; CDR2 reads FQNEAQ (reference sequence).

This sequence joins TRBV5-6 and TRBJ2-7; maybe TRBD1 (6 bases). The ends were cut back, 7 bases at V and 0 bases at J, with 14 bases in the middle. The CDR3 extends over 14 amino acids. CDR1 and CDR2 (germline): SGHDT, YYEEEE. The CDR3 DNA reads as TGTGCCAGCGGCGCCAGGGGCAGCTCCTACGAGCAGTACTTC. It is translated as CASGARGSSYEQYF.

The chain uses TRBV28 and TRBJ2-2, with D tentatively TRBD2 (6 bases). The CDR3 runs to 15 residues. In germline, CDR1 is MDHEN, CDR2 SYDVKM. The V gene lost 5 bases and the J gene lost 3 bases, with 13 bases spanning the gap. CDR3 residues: CASSGWGDYTGELFF. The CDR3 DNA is TGTGCCAGCAGTGGTTGGGGGGACTACACCGGGGAGCTGTTTTTT.

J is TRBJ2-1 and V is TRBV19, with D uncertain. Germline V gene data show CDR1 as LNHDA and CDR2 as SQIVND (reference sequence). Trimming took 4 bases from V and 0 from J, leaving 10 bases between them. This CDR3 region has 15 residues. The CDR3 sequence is CASSTWGTSYNEQFF. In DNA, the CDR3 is TGTGCCAGTAGTACCTGGGGTACCTCCTACAATGAGCAGTTCTTC. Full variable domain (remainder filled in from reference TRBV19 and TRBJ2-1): DGGITQSPKYLFRKEGQNVTLSCEQNLNHDAMYWYRQDPGQGLRLIYYSQIVNDFQKGDIAEGYSVSREKKESFPLTVTSAQKNPTAFYLCASSTWGTSYNEQFFGPGTRLTVL.

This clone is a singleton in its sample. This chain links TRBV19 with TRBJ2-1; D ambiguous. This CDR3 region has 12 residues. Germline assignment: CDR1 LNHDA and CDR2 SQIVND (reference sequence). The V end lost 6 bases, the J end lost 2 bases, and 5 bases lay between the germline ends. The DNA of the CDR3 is TGTGCCAGTAGCCTTACCTACAATGAGCAGTTCTTC. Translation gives CASSLTYNEQFF.

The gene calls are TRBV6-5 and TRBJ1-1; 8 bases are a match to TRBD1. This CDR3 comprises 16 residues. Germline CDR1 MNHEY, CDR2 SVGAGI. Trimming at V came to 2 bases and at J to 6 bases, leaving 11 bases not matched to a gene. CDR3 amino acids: CASSYRGTGGKAEAFF. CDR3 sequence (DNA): TGTGCCAGCAGTTACCGGGGAACAGGGGGAAAGGCTGAAGCTTTCTTT.

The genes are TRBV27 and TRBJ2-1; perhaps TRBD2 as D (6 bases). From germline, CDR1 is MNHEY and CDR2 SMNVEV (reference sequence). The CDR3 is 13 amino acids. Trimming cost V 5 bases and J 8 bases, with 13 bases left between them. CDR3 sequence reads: CASSRGGSYEQFF. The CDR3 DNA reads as TGTGCCAGCAGTCGCGGAGGGAGCTATGAGCAGTTCTTC.

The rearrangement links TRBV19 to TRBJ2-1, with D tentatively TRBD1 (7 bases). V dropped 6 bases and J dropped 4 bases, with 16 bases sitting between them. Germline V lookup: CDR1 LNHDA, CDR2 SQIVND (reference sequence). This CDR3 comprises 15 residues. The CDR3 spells CASSPGGQWYNEQFF. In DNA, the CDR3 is TGTGCCAGTAGCCCCGGGGGACAGTGGTACAATGAGCAGTTCTTC.

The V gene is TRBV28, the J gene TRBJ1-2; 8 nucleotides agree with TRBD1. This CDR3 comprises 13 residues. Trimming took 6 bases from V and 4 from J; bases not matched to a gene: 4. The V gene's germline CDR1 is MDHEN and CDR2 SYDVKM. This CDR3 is CASRNRGFYGYTF. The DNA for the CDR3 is TGTGCCAGCAGGAACAGGGGGTTCTATGGCTACACCTTC.

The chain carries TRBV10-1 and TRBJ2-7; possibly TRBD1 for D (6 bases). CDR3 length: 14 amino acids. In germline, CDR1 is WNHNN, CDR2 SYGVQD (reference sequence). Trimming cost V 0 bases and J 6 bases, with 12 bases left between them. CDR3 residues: CASSESKGTTEQYF. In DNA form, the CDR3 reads TGCGCCAGCAGTGAGTCGAAAGGGACAACCGAGCAGTACTTC.

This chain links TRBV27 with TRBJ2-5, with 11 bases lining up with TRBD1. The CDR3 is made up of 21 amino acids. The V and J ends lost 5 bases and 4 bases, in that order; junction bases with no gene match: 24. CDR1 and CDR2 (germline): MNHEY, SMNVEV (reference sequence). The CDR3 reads CASSGWGGQGDRKTGRETQYF. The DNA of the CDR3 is TGTGCCAGCAGTGGTTGGGGGGGACAGGGGGATCGGAAAACGGGTCGAGAGACCCAGTACTTC.

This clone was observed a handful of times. CDR3 coding DNA: TGTGCCAGCAGCCTGACAGGGACAAACACTGAAGCTTTCTTT. Translated, it gives CASSLTGTNTEAFF. The chain links TRBV5-4 to TRBJ1-1; 7 bases agree with TRBD1. The CDR3 runs 14 residues. Germline assignment: CDR1 SGHNT and CDR2 YYREEE (reference sequence). V dropped 4 bases and J dropped 2; count of bases not matched to a gene: 5.

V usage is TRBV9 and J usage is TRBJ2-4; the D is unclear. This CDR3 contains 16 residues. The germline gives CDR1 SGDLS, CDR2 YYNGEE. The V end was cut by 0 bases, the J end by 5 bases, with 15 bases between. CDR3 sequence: CASSVGYRPGQNIQYF. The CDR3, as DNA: TGTGCCAGCAGCGTAGGATACCGACCAGGCCAAAACATTCAGTACTTC.

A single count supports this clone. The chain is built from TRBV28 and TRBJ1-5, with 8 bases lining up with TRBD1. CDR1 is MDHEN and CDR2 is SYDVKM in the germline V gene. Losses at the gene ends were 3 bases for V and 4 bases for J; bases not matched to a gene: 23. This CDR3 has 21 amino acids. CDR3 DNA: TGTGCCAGCAGTTTGGGGGTAGGGGACAGGAATACACTGCGGCGAAATCAGCCCCAGCATTTT. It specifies CASSLGVGDRNTLRRNQPQHF. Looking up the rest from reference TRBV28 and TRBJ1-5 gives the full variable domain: DVKVTQSSRYLVKRTGEKVFLECVQDMDHENMFWYRQDPGLGLRLIYFSYDVKMKEKGDIPEGYSVSREKKERFSLILESASTNQTSMYLCASSLGVGDRNTLRRNQPQHFGDGTRLSIL.

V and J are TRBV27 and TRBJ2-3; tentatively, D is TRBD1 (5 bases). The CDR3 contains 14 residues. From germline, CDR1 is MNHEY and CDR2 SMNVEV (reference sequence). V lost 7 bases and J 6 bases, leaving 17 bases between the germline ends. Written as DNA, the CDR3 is TGTGCCAGCACCAGCGACAGTTTCAAGGATACGCAGTATTTT. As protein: CASTSDSFKDTQYF.

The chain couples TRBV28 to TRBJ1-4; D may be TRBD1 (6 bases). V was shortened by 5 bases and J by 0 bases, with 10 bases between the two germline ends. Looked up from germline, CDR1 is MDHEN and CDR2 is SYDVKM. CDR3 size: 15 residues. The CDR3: CASSHTGSTNEKLFF. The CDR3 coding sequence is TGTGCCAGCAGTCATACAGGGTCAACTAATGAAAAACTGTTTTTT.

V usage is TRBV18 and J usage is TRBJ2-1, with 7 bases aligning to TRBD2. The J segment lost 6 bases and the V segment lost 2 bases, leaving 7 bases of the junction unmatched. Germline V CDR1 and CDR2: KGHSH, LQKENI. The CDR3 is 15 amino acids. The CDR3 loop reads CASSPLGGPGNEQFF. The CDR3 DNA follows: TGTGCCAGCTCACCATTGGGAGGGCCGGGCAATGAGCAGTTCTTC.

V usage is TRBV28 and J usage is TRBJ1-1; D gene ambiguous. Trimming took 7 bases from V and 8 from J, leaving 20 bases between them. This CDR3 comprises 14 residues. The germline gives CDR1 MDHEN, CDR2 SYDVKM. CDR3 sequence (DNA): TGTGCCAGCAAAAACCCTTCGGAGGAATTAGAAGCTTTCTTT. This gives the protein CASKNPSEELEAFF.

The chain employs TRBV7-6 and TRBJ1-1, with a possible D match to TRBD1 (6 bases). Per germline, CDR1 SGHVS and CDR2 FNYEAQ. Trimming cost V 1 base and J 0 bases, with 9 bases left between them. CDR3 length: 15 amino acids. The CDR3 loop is CASSLGTAMNTEAFF. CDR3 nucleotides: TGTGCCAGCAGCTTAGGGACAGCTATGAACACTGAAGCTTTCTTT.

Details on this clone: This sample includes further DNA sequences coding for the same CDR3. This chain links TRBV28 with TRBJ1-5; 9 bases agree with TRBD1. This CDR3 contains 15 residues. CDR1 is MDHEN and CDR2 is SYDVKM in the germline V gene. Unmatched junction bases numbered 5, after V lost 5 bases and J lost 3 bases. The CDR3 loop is CASSLGTGNNQPQHF. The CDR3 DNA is TGTGCCAGCAGTCTAGGGACAGGGAACAATCAGCCCCAGCATTTT.

CDR3 sequence (DNA): TGTGCCAGCAGCTTGGGGGAAACTACCACCAACACTGAAGCTTTCTTT. Translated: CASSLGETTTNTEAFF. This chain joins TRBV7-9 and TRBJ1-1, with TRBD1 as a possible D gene (5 bases). Per the germline V gene, CDR1 is SEHNR and CDR2 is FQNEAQ (reference sequence). CDR3 size: 16 residues. Deletions cut 3 bases from V and 2 bases from J, with 16 bases between. The full variable domain, its missing parts supplied by reference TRBV7-9 and TRBJ1-1, is DTGVSQNPRHKITKRGQNVTFRCDPISEHNRLYWYRQTLGQGPEFLTYFQNEAQLEKSRLLSDRFSAERPKGSFSTLEIQRTEQGDSAMYLCASSLGETTTNTEAFFGQGTRLTVV.

The CDR3 sequence: CATGGLAGVNEQYF. CDR3 in DNA: TGTGCCACCGGTGGACTGGCGGGAGTTAACGAGCAGTACTTC. The rearrangement links TRBV15 to TRBJ2-7; TRBD2 agrees at 7 bases. The junction had 12 bases not matched to a gene; V was cut back by 8 bases and J by 5 bases. The CDR3 has 14 amino acids. The germline CDR1 and CDR2 sequences are LNHNV and YYDKDF (reference sequence).

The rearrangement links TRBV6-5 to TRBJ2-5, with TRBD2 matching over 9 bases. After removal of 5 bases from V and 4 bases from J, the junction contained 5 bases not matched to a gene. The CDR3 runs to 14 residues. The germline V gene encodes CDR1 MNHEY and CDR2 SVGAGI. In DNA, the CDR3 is TGTGCCAGCAGTCGCAGCGGGAGGTCAGAGACCCAGTACTTC. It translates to CASSRSGRSETQYF.

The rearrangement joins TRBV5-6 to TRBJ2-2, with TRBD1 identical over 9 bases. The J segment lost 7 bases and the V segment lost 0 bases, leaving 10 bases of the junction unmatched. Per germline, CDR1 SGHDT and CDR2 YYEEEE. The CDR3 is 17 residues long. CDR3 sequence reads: CASSLGIAQGANGELFF. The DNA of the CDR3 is TGTGCCAGCAGCTTGGGGATAGCACAGGGGGCTAACGGGGAGCTGTTTTTT.